This T cell receptor beta chain was captured by sequencing in a study of shared clonotypes between healthy human individuals. Study at large: Plates per donor: three CD4 naive, three CD4 memory, two CD8 naive, one CD8 memory.

The naive CD8 population came from CD45RO-negative cells selected for CCR7, without terminally differentiated effector memory CD45RA+ cells. Nashville, Tennessee was home to all donors, who were Caucasian adults. Some clones are missing from TCRdb's copy, which holds only in-frame ones; the method was immunoSEQ multiplex PCR. This sample has more than 600,000 clones, with about 90% found just once. The CDR3 sequence is 13 residues long. V was cut by 3 bases and J by 3 bases, with 8 bases left in between. Germline CDR1 and CDR2: KGHSH and LQKENI. Material: naive CD8+ T cells sorted from blood. The sequence came from a man aged 30 to 39 in good health. The V gene is TRBV18, the J gene TRBJ1-1; no reliable D call. CDR3 sequence: CASSPRADTEAFF. As DNA, the CDR3 is TGTGCCAGCTCACCTCGTGCGGACACTGAAGCTTTCTTT.